One sample yielded the 11 T cell receptor beta chains listed below, sequenced in a study of blood T cell repertoires in COVID-19. Sequencing was performed with immunoSEQ multiplex PCR; in TCRdb, only in-frame clones are kept and a portion is missing. Here the sample spans under 130,000 clones, roughly 90% being singletons. The sample was peripheral blood. The receptor source for this set is a woman aged 55-70 years with acute or convalescent COVID-19.

The chain is built from TRBV11-2 and TRBJ1-5; D is perhaps TRBD1 (5 bases). Deletions cut 4 bases from V and 2 bases from J, with 9 bases between. Germline V lookup: CDR1 SGHAT, CDR2 FQNNGV. CDR3 length: 14 residues. The CDR3 loop is CASSYTGGNQPQHF. The CDR3 coding sequence is TGTGCCAGCAGCTACACAGGTGGCAATCAGCCCCAGCATTTT.

This clone was recorded a few times. The rearrangement uses TRBV2 and TRBJ1-5, with TRBD1 identical over 9 bases. Germline V gene data show CDR1 as SNHLY and CDR2 as FYNNEI. With 5 bases clipped from V and 7 bases from J, the junction kept 3 bases outside the gene matches. The CDR3 sequence is 13 residues long. CDR3 sequence (DNA): TGTGCCAGCAGTCGGACAGGGGAACAGCCCCAGCATTTT. Protein product: CASSRTGEQPQHF. Using reference TRBV2 and TRBJ1-5 for the parts outside the CDR3, the full variable domain is EPEVTQTPSHQVTQMGQEVILRCVPISNHLYFYWYRQILGQKVEFLVSFYNNEISEKSEIFDDQFSVERPDGSNFTLKIRSTKLEDSAMYFCASSRTGEQPQHFGDGTRLSIL.

This rearrangement joins TRBV29-1 to TRBJ2-5; 7 nucleotides agree with TRBD1. The CDR3 has 14 residues. With 2 bases clipped from V and 6 bases from J, the junction kept 9 bases outside the gene matches. CDR1 and CDR2 (germline): SQVTM, ANQGSEA. CDR3 nucleotide sequence: TGCAGCGTTGAATGGGAGACAGGGTATCAGACCCAGTACTTC. This translates into CSVEWETGYQTQYF. The complete variable domain, with remaining parts taken from reference TRBV29-1 and TRBJ2-5, reads SAVISQKPSRDICQRGTSLTIQCQVDSQVTMMFWYRQQPGQSLTLIATANQGSEATYESGFVIDKFPISRPNLTFSTLTVSNMSPEDSSIYLCSVEWETGYQTQYFGPGTRLLVL.

The J gene is TRBJ2-3, the V gene TRBV12-5; 9 bases are a match to TRBD2. This CDR3 region has 15 residues. J gave up 6 bases and V 0 bases, and 4 bases lay outside the gene matches. The germline V gene encodes CDR1 LGHNT and CDR2 FRNRAP. The DNA for the CDR3 is TGTGCTAGTGGTTTGGTAGCGGGAGGCCAGGATACGCAGTATTTT. It specifies CASGLVAGGQDTQYF.

With respect to this clone: The same CDR3 is also encoded by other DNA sequences in this sample. The rearrangement links TRBV6-2 or TRBV6-3 to TRBJ1-1, with D hard to call. This CDR3 has 13 amino acids. Deletions cut 2 bases from V and 1 base from J, with 5 bases between. CDR1 is MNHEY, CDR2 SVGEGT, per germline. The CDR3 region has the DNA TGTGCCAGCAGTTACACGGGGAACACTGAAGCTTTCTTT. It codes for CASSYTGNTEAFF.

In DNA form, the CDR3 reads TGTGCCAGCAGCTTTCAAGTCAGCTACAATGAGCAGTTCTTC. It codes for CASSFQVSYNEQFF. J is TRBJ2-1 and V is TRBV11-1; D unresolved. The CDR3 is made up of 14 amino acids. Germline V gene lookup returns CDR1 SGHAT and CDR2 FQDESV (reference sequence). Between the trimmed V and J ends, which lost 3 bases and 3 bases, there was a span of 9 bases.

This chain uses TRBV21-1 with TRBJ1-4; the DNA was not used to check the table's D call, TRBD1. TRBV21-1 represents a pseudogene. The CDR3 contains 13 residues. The CDR3 DNA sequence: TGTGCCAGCAGCAAGAGACAGAATGAAAAACTGTTTTTT. Amino acid sequence: CASSKRQNEKLFF.

The genes are TRBV7-9 and TRBJ1-4, with D possibly TRBD1 on 5 matching bases. Germline CDR1 SEHNR, CDR2 FQNEAQ (reference sequence). Trimming stripped 4 bases from V and 13 bases from J, with 16 bases between. The CDR3 runs 13 residues. This chain's CDR3 is CASSSLLQVGLFF. The CDR3 DNA reads TGTGCCAGCAGCTCTCTCTTACAGGTTGGACTGTTTTTT.

The chain links TRBV5-1 to TRBJ1-6, with D maybe TRBD1 (5 bases). The CDR3 extends over 16 amino acids. Germline-derived CDR1 and CDR2 are SGHRS and YFSETQ. With 7 bases removed from V and 0 bases from J, the gap between germline ends came to 14 bases. The CDR3 is CASAGGDPSYNSPLHF. In nucleotides, the CDR3 is TGCGCCAGCGCCGGGGGGGACCCCTCCTATAATTCACCCCTCCACTTT.

This sequence joins TRBV5-1 and TRBJ1-6, with D possibly TRBD1 on 5 matching bases. V dropped 0 bases and J dropped 14 bases, with 15 bases sitting between them. The CDR3 has 14 residues. Per germline, CDR1 SGHRS and CDR2 YFSETQ. In nucleotides, the CDR3 is TGCGCCAGCAGCTTGGAGGCAGGGCTCAACACCCTCCACTTT. This gives the protein CASSLEAGLNTLHF.

The chain carries TRBV7-2 and TRBJ1-2, with TRBD1 as a possible D gene (5 bases). Germline CDR1 is SGHTA and CDR2 is FQGNSA. The CDR3 is made up of 14 amino acids. V was cut by 5 bases and J by 2 bases, with 12 bases left in between. CDR3 nucleotides: TGTGCCAGCAGCCCGGACCGGGGGAACTATGGCTACACCTTC. Amino acids: CASSPDRGNYGYTF.